Each of the 19 T cell receptor beta chains below was sequenced from the same sample in a study of OX40 agonist ivuxolimab in advanced cancers. Method: immunoSEQ multiplex PCR; TCRdb's copy keeps in-frame clones and lacks some. The data show around 76,000 clones, around 94% seen once. The sequencing used CD4+ or CD8+ T cells sorted from blood, collected in a trial of the OX40 agonist ivuxolimab. Receptors were obtained from an adult with an advanced solid tumor such as melanoma, head and neck, liver or kidney cancer.

The chain couples TRBV7-9 to TRBJ2-3, with a tentative D call TRBD2 (5 bases). The germline V gene has CDR1 SEHNR and CDR2 FQNEAQ (reference sequence). V lost 2 bases and J 11 bases, leaving 20 bases between the germline ends. The CDR3 sequence is 15 residues long. CDR3 sequence: CASSLQPQDAEGQYF. CDR3 nucleotide sequence: TGTGCCAGCAGCTTACAACCGCAGGACGCCGAGGGGCAGTATTTT.

The chain has TRBV5-1 and TRBJ2-7; the D gene is possibly TRBD2 (6 bases). The CDR3 has 14 residues. Trimming removed 3 bases at V and 6 bases at J, with 16 bases between. CDR1 is SGHRS, CDR2 YFSETQ, per germline. CDR3 DNA: TGCGCCAGCAGCTGGGCGGGGCAGTCCGGCGAGCAGTACTTC. Encoded protein: CASSWAGQSGEQYF.

This chain uses TRBV27 with TRBJ1-1; 9 bases map to TRBD1. The CDR3 is 15 amino acids. Germline CDR1 is MNHEY and CDR2 is SMNVEV (reference sequence). V dropped 3 bases and J dropped 3; count of bases not matched to a gene: 5. The CDR3 nucleotides read TGTGCCAGCAGTTTGGGGACAGGGCCGTACACTGAAGCTTTCTTT. This translates into CASSLGTGPYTEAFF.

This clone was recorded only once. The chain carries TRBV9 and TRBJ1-1; D is unresolved. This CDR3 contains 13 residues. The V gene lost 2 bases and the J gene lost 1 base, with 6 bases spanning the gap. Germline V CDR1 and CDR2: SGDLS, YYNGEE. The CDR3 DNA reads TGTGCCAGCAGCGTCACCGGGAACACTGAAGCTTTCTTT. It translates to CASSVTGNTEAFF.

This clone was picked up a small number of times. The chain couples TRBV9 to TRBJ1-1; TRBD1 matches at 9 bases. CDR3 length: 13 amino acids. Germline V CDR1 and CDR2: SGDLS, YYNGEE. The ends lost 3 bases at V and 3 bases at J; junction bases unmatched: 0. CDR3 coding DNA: TGTGCCAGCAGCGGGACAGGGGACACTGAAGCTTTCTTT. It codes for CASSGTGDTEAFF.

The chain has TRBV4-3 and TRBJ2-3; D is undetermined. Germline values: CDR1 LGHNA, CDR2 YSLEER. The CDR3 has 15 amino acids. V was trimmed by 3 bases and J by 0 bases, leaving 10 bases between them. CDR3: CASSQGVRSTDTQYF. CDR3 sequence (DNA): TGCGCCAGCAGCCAGGGTGTCCGGAGCACAGATACGCAGTATTTT.

V gene TRBV9 combines with J gene TRBJ2-1; D call uncertain. Germline V lookup: CDR1 SGDLS, CDR2 YYNGEE. Trimming stripped 0 bases from V and 9 bases from J, with 4 bases between. The CDR3 consists of 11 residues. In DNA, the CDR3 is TGTGCCAGCAGCGTAGCAGGTGAGCAGTTCTTC. Translation gives CASSVAGEQFF.

The rearrangement uses TRBV5-1 and TRBJ2-3, with no clear D. Looked up from germline, CDR1 is SGHRS and CDR2 is YFSETQ. Trimming pared 1 base from V and 0 bases from J, leaving 21 bases between. The CDR3 runs to 19 residues. CDR3 nucleotides: TGCGCCAGCAGCTTGTCTGGGCCGTACTATGAATATAGCACAGATACGCAGTATTTT. This encodes CASSLSGPYYEYSTDTQYF.

The sample holds one count of this clone. The V gene is TRBV29-1, the J gene TRBJ2-7; possibly TRBD1 or TRBD2 for D (5 bases each). V lost 7 bases and J 3 bases, leaving 10 bases between the germline ends. The germline V gene encodes CDR1 SQVTM and CDR2 ANQGSEA. The length of the CDR3 is 11 residues. The chain's CDR3 is CSGRDGYEQYF. CDR3 bases: TGCAGCGGCCGGGACGGCTACGAGCAGTACTTC.

V and J are TRBV4-1 and TRBJ1-1; possible D gene TRBD1, 5 bases. From germline, CDR1 is MGHRA and CDR2 YSYEKL. V was clipped by 0 bases and J by 8 bases, with 16 bases between them. CDR3 length: 15 residues. The CDR3 nucleotides read TGCGCCAGCAGCCAAGATACCCGAGGACAACCGGAAGCTTTCTTT. It codes for CASSQDTRGQPEAFF.

This clone appeared a single time. This chain uses TRBV28 with TRBJ2-7; 10 bases map to TRBD1. The CDR3 totals 14 residues. Germline V gene data show CDR1 as MDHEN and CDR2 as SYDVKM. V shed 2 bases and J 5 bases; nucleotides not matched to a gene: 3. CDR3 nucleotides: TGTGCCAGCAGTTTAACGACAGGGGGCGACGAGCAGTACTTC. This sequence encodes CASSLTTGGDEQYF.

The rearrangement joins TRBV7-2 to TRBJ2-3; D unclear. The germline CDR1 and CDR2 sequences are SGHTA and FQGNSA. Trimming stripped 1 base from V and 5 bases from J, with 13 bases between. This CDR3 is built from 15 residues. CDR3 coding DNA: TGTGCCAGCAGCTTAGAGGTTAGCTCGGGAGATACGCAGTATTTT. It encodes CASSLEVSSGDTQYF.

This clone was seen once. This chain links TRBV12-5 with TRBJ1-1; D is undetermined. V was shortened by 3 bases and J by 4 bases, with 12 bases between the two germline ends. The CDR3 is made up of 14 amino acids. Germline V lookup: CDR1 LGHNT, CDR2 FRNRAP. CDR3 bases: TGTGCTAGTGGTTTTGGAGGCAATGGCACTGAAGCTTTCTTT. Translation: CASGFGGNGTEAFF.

This clone has just one count. The chain is built from TRBV4-1 and TRBJ1-3; D unclear. V lost 3 bases and J lost 4, with 13 bases in between. The CDR3 spans 15 residues. Germline values: CDR1 MGHRA, CDR2 YSYEKL. CDR3 amino acids: CASSQSRSSGNTIYF. The CDR3 region has the DNA TGCGCCAGCAGCCAGAGCAGGTCGAGCGGAAACACCATATATTTT.

The chain uses TRBV6-5 and TRBJ2-3; D is possibly TRBD1 (5 bases). From germline, CDR1 is MNHEY and CDR2 SVGAGI. This CDR3 has 15 residues. Trimming shortened V by 0 bases and J by 1 base, and 8 bases separated the two germline ends. This chain's CDR3 is CASSYSARGTDTQYF. For the CDR3, the DNA is TGTGCCAGCAGTTACTCGGCCAGGGGCACAGATACGCAGTATTTT.

This sequence joins TRBV14 and TRBJ2-1; D is perhaps TRBD2 (7 bases). The CDR3 has 17 residues. Germline V gene data show CDR1 as SGHDN and CDR2 as FVKESK. The V end was cut by 0 bases, the J end by 0 bases, with 12 bases between. Here the CDR3 DNA reads TGTGCCAGCAGCCAAGAATGGAGGGGGGGCTCCTACAATGAGCAGTTCTTC. It yields the protein CASSQEWRGGSYNEQFF.

Points on this clone: Other DNA variants within this sample encode the same CDR3. The chain links TRBV28 to TRBJ1-4, with a possible D match to TRBD1 (6 bases). V gave up 2 bases and J gave up 8 bases, with 12 bases separating them. Germline V gene lookup returns CDR1 MDHEN and CDR2 SYDVKM. The length of the CDR3 is 14 residues. The CDR3 loop reads CASSLGGGGEKLFF. The CDR3 DNA reads TGTGCCAGCAGTTTAGGAGGGGGAGGCGAAAAACTGTTTTTT.

V gene TRBV7-9 combines with J gene TRBJ1-5; D remains unclear. The CDR3 has 13 residues. CDR1 SEHNR and CDR2 FQNEAQ come from the germline V gene (reference sequence). V was pared by 5 bases and J by 9 bases, with 14 bases between. The CDR3 nucleotides are TGTGCCAGCAGCAAACAGACTTACTGGCCCCAGCATTTT. Encoded protein: CASSKQTYWPQHF.

The V call is TRBV9, the J call TRBJ2-7; 11 bases are shared with TRBD2. This CDR3 comprises 16 residues. Looked up from germline, CDR1 is SGDLS and CDR2 is YYNGEE. V shed 3 bases, J shed 3 bases, and the junction held 8 bases outside the gene matches. The CDR3 coding sequence is TGTGCCAGCAGCGAGGGCCTAGCGGGGGGTTTCTACGAGCAGTACTTC. Residues: CASSEGLAGGFYEQYF.